The 30 T cell receptor beta chains below were found in one sample sequenced in a study of PD-L1 blockade in urothelial cancer. Here immunoSEQ multiplex PCR was the method, and the copy in TCRdb shows in-frame clones only, minus some. The sample includes 35,000 to 50,000 clones, approximately 80% of them seen just once. Noted time point: pretreatment peripheral blood. The sample here was PBMCs, taken around atezolizumab (anti-PD-L1) treatment. The source of these receptors is a man aged 60 to 69 with urothelial cancer.

The chain links TRBV2 to TRBJ2-3; D possibly corresponds to TRBD2 (6 bases). The CDR3 is 15 residues long. The ends were cut back, 7 bases at V and 6 bases at J, with 20 bases in the middle. Germline V gene sequence: CDR1 SNHLY, CDR2 FYNNEI. CDR3 DNA sequence: TGTGCCAGCAAAGCCGGAGGGACGGCACCGGATACGCAGTATTTT. It yields the protein CASKAGGTAPDTQYF.

This chain uses TRBV11-2 with TRBJ2-7, with D possibly TRBD2 on 6 matching bases. The CDR3 loop spans 15 amino acids. The ends were cut back, 5 bases at V and 3 bases at J, with 17 bases in the middle. In germline, CDR1 is SGHAT, CDR2 FQNNGV. The CDR3 spells CASSRREGTGYEQYF. The CDR3 DNA reads TGTGCCAGCAGCCGCCGGGAAGGGACTGGCTACGAGCAGTACTTC.

For this clone: Other DNA sequences in this sample translate to the same CDR3. In DNA form, the CDR3 reads TGCAGTGCTAGTGGGGGGGAGACCCAGTACTTC. The encoded protein is CSASGGETQYF. The gene calls are TRBV20-1 and TRBJ2-5; D is perhaps TRBD2 (6 bases). Deletions cut 3 bases from V and 5 bases from J, with 7 bases between. The CDR3 extends over 11 amino acids. Per the germline V gene, CDR1 is DFQATT and CDR2 is SNEGSKA (reference sequence).

This chain links TRBV28 with TRBJ2-3; D may be TRBD1 (5 bases). This CDR3 region has 16 residues. In germline, CDR1 is MDHEN, CDR2 SYDVKM. With 8 bases removed from V and 2 bases from J, the gap between germline ends came to 20 bases. CDR3 residues: CASGIGVDSFTDTQYF. The DNA of the CDR3 is TGTGCCAGCGGAATAGGGGTAGATTCTTTCACAGATACGCAGTATTTT.

V is TRBV2 and J is TRBJ1-2, with 8 bases identical to TRBD1. The germline gives CDR1 SNHLY, CDR2 FYNNEI. The V segment lost 6 bases and the J segment 4 bases; nucleotides outside the gene matches: 4. This CDR3 has 13 amino acids. CDR3 in DNA: TGTGCCAGCAGGTCAGGGGGCAGCTATGGCTACACCTTC. It is translated as CASRSGGSYGYTF.

The V gene is TRBV4-2, the J gene TRBJ2-2; D unresolved. The germline V gene has CDR1 LGHNA and CDR2 YNFKEQ. The V end lost 1 base, the J end lost 1 base, and 4 bases lay between the germline ends. The CDR3 length is 14 residues. The CDR3 is CASSQAGNTGELFF. For the CDR3, the DNA is TGTGCCAGCAGCCAAGCGGGGAACACCGGGGAGCTGTTTTTT.

The V and J genes are TRBV11-2 and TRBJ1-1, with a tentative D call TRBD1 (6 bases). V gave up 5 bases and J gave up 4 bases, with 17 bases separating them. This CDR3 comprises 15 residues. Germline values: CDR1 SGHAT, CDR2 FQNNGV. The chain's CDR3 is CASSTTGSPATEAFF. CDR3 DNA: TGTGCCAGCAGCACAACAGGGAGCCCAGCCACTGAAGCTTTCTTT.

V and J are TRBV5-1 and TRBJ2-1; 8 bases are shared with TRBD2. This CDR3 contains 15 residues. CDR1 and CDR2 from the germline V gene are SGHRS and YFSETQ. With 0 bases clipped from V and 8 bases from J, the junction kept 7 bases outside the gene matches. The chain's CDR3 is CASSLAGTRNDEQFF. CDR3 sequence (DNA): TGCGCCAGCAGCTTGGCCGGGACTAGAAATGATGAGCAGTTCTTC.

The rearrangement links TRBV5-6 to TRBJ1-1; 8 bases map to TRBD1. CDR3 length equals 13 residues. After removal of 6 bases from V and 11 bases from J, the junction contained 12 bases not matched to a gene. In germline, CDR1 is SGHDT, CDR2 YYEEEE. DNA of the CDR3: TGTGCCAGCACCACTCCGGGACAGGTATATGCTTTCTTT. Its protein is CASTTPGQVYAFF.

The table lists this clone with a count of one. The chain links TRBV6-5 to TRBJ1-1, with TRBD1 identical over 12 bases. Looked up from germline, CDR1 is MNHEY and CDR2 is SVGAGI. The CDR3 sequence is 15 residues long. Trimming at V came to 4 bases and at J to 5 bases, leaving 5 bases not matched to a gene. CDR3 residues: CASSSPGQGATEAFF. CDR3 DNA: TGTGCCAGCAGTTCCCCGGGACAGGGGGCTACTGAAGCTTTCTTT.

The chain combines TRBV25-1 with TRBJ2-1, with a possible D match to TRBD1 (6 bases). Germline V CDR1 and CDR2: MGHDK, SYGVNS. The V end was cut by 7 bases, the J end by 9 bases, with 10 bases between. There are 11 residues in the CDR3. The DNA for the CDR3 is TGTGCCAGCATATCAGGGGCTGAGCAGTTCTTC. The encoded protein is CASISGAEQFF. The full variable domain, its missing parts supplied by reference TRBV25-1 and TRBJ2-1, is EADIYQTPRYLVIGTGKKITLECSQTMGHDKMYWYQQDPGMELHLIHYSYGVNSTEKGDLSSESTVSRIRTEHFPLTLESARPSHTSQYLCASISGAEQFFGPGTRLTVL.

This chain joins TRBV6-1 and TRBJ1-3; 9 bases map to TRBD1. CDR3 length equals 16 residues. V was pared by 4 bases and J by 8 bases, with 12 bases of the junction left unmatched. The germline gives CDR1 MNHNS, CDR2 SASEGT. For the CDR3, the DNA is TGTGCCAGCAGTGGATCAGGGGGACAGGGTGGGGACACCATATATTTT. Translated: CASSGSGGQGGDTIYF.

The rearrangement uses TRBV19 and TRBJ1-5; tentative D call: TRBD1 (6 bases). CDR1 is LNHDA, CDR2 SQIVND, per germline (reference sequence). This CDR3 spans 14 amino acids. V lost 5 bases, J lost 6 bases, and 14 bases lay in between. DNA for the CDR3: TGTGCCAGTAGTCCAGATCACAGGGCTCAGCCCCAGCATTTT. This translates into CASSPDHRAQPQHF.

V is TRBV27 and J is TRBJ2-7, with D possibly matching TRBD2 (5 bases). There are 13 residues in the CDR3. Trimming removed 7 bases at V and 6 bases at J, with 16 bases between. Germline assignment: CDR1 MNHEY and CDR2 SMNVEV (reference sequence). The chain's CDR3 is CASTASGMREQYF. The DNA for the CDR3 is TGTGCCAGCACCGCTTCCGGGATGCGCGAGCAGTACTTC.

The gene calls are TRBV19 and TRBJ2-5; 7 bases agree with TRBD2. This CDR3 is 15 amino acids long. V shed 3 bases and J 2 bases; nucleotides not matched to a gene: 6. Germline V lookup: CDR1 LNHDA, CDR2 SQIVND (reference sequence). The CDR3 spells CASSIQGGRQETQYF. The CDR3, as DNA: TGTGCCAGTAGTATCCAGGGAGGGCGTCAAGAGACCCAGTACTTC.

V is TRBV4-1 and J is TRBJ1-1; 9 bases are a match to TRBD1. J gave up 1 base and V 5 bases, and 5 bases lay outside the gene matches. Germline V gives CDR1 MGHRA, CDR2 YSYEKL. The CDR3 is made up of 15 amino acids. The CDR3 nucleotides read TGCGCCAGCAGCTTACAGGGGGCGGGGAACACTGAAGCTTTCTTT. Its translation: CASSLQGAGNTEAFF.

The V call is TRBV6-1, the J call TRBJ1-4; 7 bases agree with TRBD1. V shed 6 bases and J 2 bases; nucleotides not matched to a gene: 3. This CDR3 is 14 amino acids long. Germline CDR1 is MNHNS and CDR2 is SASEGT. The CDR3 DNA reads as TGTGCCAGCAGCCAGGGGGGTACTAATGAAAAACTGTTTTTT. Translating gives CASSQGGTNEKLFF.

The genes are TRBV7-8 and TRBJ2-7, with D maybe TRBD2 (6 bases). The germline V and J ends were trimmed by 2 bases and 1 base, with 15 bases remaining between them. CDR1 is SGHVS, CDR2 FQNEAQ, per germline. This CDR3 contains 16 residues. DNA for the CDR3: TGTGCCAGCAGCTTATCAGGCGGGATTAGGTCCTACGAGCAGTACTTC. Residues: CASSLSGGIRSYEQYF.

This rearrangement joins TRBV6-6 to TRBJ2-1, with D maybe TRBD1 (5 bases). The CDR3 is 13 residues long. Trimming pared 2 bases from V and 5 bases from J, leaving 7 bases between. Germline V lookup: CDR1 MNHNY, CDR2 SVGAGI (reference sequence). The CDR3 loop reads CASSYRGDNEQFF. The CDR3 DNA reads TGTGCCAGCAGTTACAGGGGCGACAATGAGCAGTTCTTC.

The chain has TRBV9 and TRBJ1-1; TRBD1 is a possible D gene (6 bases). Trimming stripped 1 base from V and 5 bases from J, with 9 bases between. The CDR3 totals 13 residues. CDR1 is SGDLS, CDR2 YYNGEE, per germline. The CDR3 region has the DNA TGTGCCAGCAGCGTAACAGGGTCGACTGAAGCTTTCTTT. It specifies CASSVTGSTEAFF.

The chain has TRBV6-5 and TRBJ1-3, with D unresolved. V gave up 4 bases and J gave up 2 bases, with 3 bases separating them. The CDR3 is made up of 12 amino acids. CDR1 is MNHEY and CDR2 is SVGAGI in the germline V gene. The CDR3 loop is CASSSPGNTIYF. CDR3 nucleotides: TGTGCCAGCAGTTCTCCTGGAAACACCATATATTTT.

V is TRBV28 and J is TRBJ1-1; D perhaps matches TRBD1 (5 bases). Trimming removed 7 bases at V and 7 bases at J, with 16 bases between. CDR1 MDHEN and CDR2 SYDVKM come from the germline V gene. The length of the CDR3 is 13 residues. For the CDR3, the DNA is TGTGCCAGCACCCCTTCCCCGGGACTTGAAGCTTTCTTT. Its protein product is CASTPSPGLEAFF.

The sample holds a few counts of this clone. This chain joins TRBV5-1 and TRBJ2-1; 8 nucleotides align to TRBD2. V lost 4 bases to trimming and J lost 7 bases; unmatched junction nucleotides: 7. Per the germline V gene, CDR1 is SGHRS and CDR2 is YFSETQ. The length of the CDR3 is 14 residues. CDR3 coding DNA: TGCGCCAGCAGCCCCTCGGGGGGGAAGAATGAGCAGTTCTTC. Its protein product is CASSPSGGKNEQFF.

The gene calls are TRBV25-1 and TRBJ1-1, with 8 bases matching TRBD1. This CDR3 has 16 residues. Losses at the gene ends were 3 bases for V and 1 base for J; bases not matched to a gene: 7. Germline assignment: CDR1 MGHDK and CDR2 SYGVNS. CDR3 region: CASSDQQGVGNTEAFF. Written as DNA, the CDR3 is TGTGCCAGCAGTGATCAACAGGGGGTTGGGAACACTGAAGCTTTCTTT.

The genes are TRBV30 and TRBJ2-6, with 10 nucleotides matching TRBD1. Germline V gives CDR1 GTSNPN, CDR2 SVGIG (reference sequence). After removal of 0 bases from V and 4 bases from J, the junction contained 6 bases not matched to a gene. The CDR3 length is 17 residues. The CDR3 sequence is CAWSVGGQGTGANVLTF. CDR3 DNA: TGTGCCTGGAGTGTAGGGGGACAGGGGACGGGGGCCAACGTCCTGACTTTC.

This clone was observed a few times. The chain links TRBV13 to TRBJ2-1, with a weak D call TRBD1 (7 bases). This CDR3 has 14 residues. Trimming left V 4 bases short and J 5 bases short, with 12 bases between. CDR1 is PRHDT and CDR2 is FYEKMQ in the germline V gene (reference sequence). The DNA of the CDR3 is TGTGCCAGCAGCTCGCGGGACAGCAACAATGAGCAGTTCTTC. The encoded protein is CASSSRDSNNEQFF.

This clone was seen more than once but under ten times. The chain's CDR3 is CASSMPNSPPYEQYF. CDR3 nucleotide sequence: TGTGCCAGTAGTATGCCGAATAGTCCCCCCTACGAGCAGTACTTC. The V and J genes are TRBV19 and TRBJ2-7; D is undetermined. The CDR3 has 15 amino acids. Per the germline V gene, CDR1 is LNHDA and CDR2 is SQIVND (reference sequence). Trimming took off 3 bases at V and 2 bases at J, with 14 bases between the two ends.

The chain links TRBV2 to TRBJ2-2; D possibly corresponds to TRBD1 (6 bases). The CDR3 loop spans 14 amino acids. Trimming cost V 8 bases and J 5 bases, with 15 bases left between them. CDR1 and CDR2 from the germline V gene are SNHLY and FYNNEI. CDR3 sequence: CASHRERSTGELFF. Here the CDR3 DNA reads TGTGCCAGCCACAGGGAGCGGTCTACCGGGGAGCTGTTTTTT.

The rearrangement joins TRBV2 to TRBJ2-7; TRBD2 agrees at 9 bases. CDR1 and CDR2 (germline): SNHLY, FYNNEI. The CDR3 consists of 16 residues. Unmatched junction bases numbered 18, after V lost 8 bases and J lost 7 bases. CDR3 residues: CASLRIDSGLAWEQYF. CDR3 DNA: TGTGCCAGCCTCAGGATCGACTCGGGACTAGCATGGGAGCAGTACTTC.

The rearrangement joins TRBV19 to TRBJ2-7; D possibly corresponds to TRBD2 (5 bases). The CDR3 loop spans 14 amino acids. The V end was cut by 6 bases, the J end by 3 bases, with 15 bases between. Germline V CDR1 and CDR2: LNHDA, SQIVND (reference sequence). Here the CDR3 DNA reads TGTGCCAGTAGCATCCCCGGGGAAGTCTACGAGCAGTACTTC. It yields the protein CASSIPGEVYEQYF.